Below are 14 T cell receptor beta chains sequenced from a single sample in a study of blood T cell repertoires in COVID-19. Some clones are missing from TCRdb's copy, which holds only in-frame ones; the method was immunoSEQ multiplex PCR. The repertoire holds 100,000 to 150,000 clones, with approximately 84% as singletons. The sequencing input was peripheral blood. Receptor source: a woman in her sixties or seventies with acute or convalescent COVID-19.

This chain connects TRBV5-6 to TRBJ2-7; TRBD2 matches 8 bases. CDR1 and CDR2 from the germline V gene are SGHDT and YYEEEE. Losses at the gene ends were 4 bases for V and 6 bases for J; bases not matched to a gene: 15. The CDR3 spans 16 residues. CDR3 region: CASSLFSAGGQREQYF. The CDR3, as DNA: TGTGCCAGCAGCCTTTTCAGTGCGGGGGGCCAGCGCGAGCAGTACTTC.

V is TRBV10-2 and J is TRBJ1-2, with D tentatively TRBD1 (5 bases). The CDR3 is 14 residues long. With 4 bases removed from V and 4 bases from J, the gap between germline ends came to 13 bases. Germline loops: CDR1 WSHSY, CDR2 SAAADI. This CDR3 is CASSGAQGSYGYTF. The CDR3 nucleotides are TGCGCCAGCAGTGGAGCTCAGGGTTCCTATGGCTACACCTTC.

Here the CDR3 reads CASSFLTGSTDTQYF. In nucleotides, the CDR3 is TGCGCCAGCAGCTTCCTGACAGGGTCGACAGATACGCAGTATTTT. The genes are TRBV5-1 and TRBJ2-3; 7 nucleotides align to TRBD1. Germline V CDR1 and CDR2: SGHRS, YFSETQ. The V segment lost 2 bases and the J segment 3 bases; nucleotides outside the gene matches: 6. CDR3 size: 15 residues. Looking up the rest from reference TRBV5-1 and TRBJ2-3 gives the full variable domain: KAGVTQTPRYLIKTRGQQVTLSCSPISGHRSVSWYQQTPGQGLQFLFEYFSETQRNKGNFPGRFSGRQFSNSRSEMNVSTLELGDSALYLCASSFLTGSTDTQYFGPGTRLTVL.

The chain recombines TRBV10-3 with TRBJ1-2; 7 bases agree with TRBD1. Germline values: CDR1 ENHRY, CDR2 SYGVKD. The CDR3 runs 16 residues. J gave up 3 bases and V 10 bases, and 17 bases lay outside the gene matches. The CDR3 nucleotides are TGTGCCACCCGGCTAAAGATACAGGGGACCGACTATGGCTACACCTTC. Amino acids: CATRLKIQGTDYGYTF.

The rearrangement uses TRBV4-1 and TRBJ2-1, with D possibly TRBD1 on 5 matching bases. Trimming took 2 bases from V and 6 from J, leaving 20 bases between them. The CDR3 contains 17 residues. Per the germline V gene, CDR1 is MGHRA and CDR2 is YSYEKL. CDR3 sequence (DNA): TGCGCCAGCAGCCAACCCCATGGCAGGGTAGCCACCAATGAGCAGTTCTTC. Translated: CASSQPHGRVATNEQFF.

This clone was detected once. The V and J genes are TRBV28 and TRBJ1-2; D gene unclear. V was trimmed by 1 base and J by 9 bases, leaving 15 bases between them. The germline V gene encodes CDR1 MDHEN and CDR2 SYDVKM. This CDR3 is built from 14 residues. The CDR3 loop is CASSLSFSLESYTF. DNA for the CDR3: TGTGCCAGCAGTTTATCGTTTTCATTGGAGAGCTACACCTTC.

This chain joins TRBV5-4 and TRBJ1-2; D not certain. CDR1 is SGHNT, CDR2 YYREEE, per germline (reference sequence). V was trimmed by 3 bases and J by 8 bases, leaving 14 bases between them. This CDR3 has 13 amino acids. This chain's CDR3 is CASSSDLIEGYTF. CDR3 nucleotide sequence: TGTGCCAGCAGCTCGGACTTAATAGAGGGCTACACCTTC.

V and J are TRBV5-4 and TRBJ2-3; TRBD2 matches at 8 bases. Trimming cost V 2 bases and J 0 bases; bases outside gene matches: 5. This CDR3 contains 16 residues. Germline values: CDR1 SGHNT, CDR2 YYREEE (reference sequence). This chain's CDR3 is CASSLGGGPSTDTQYF. The CDR3 nucleotides read TGTGCCAGCAGCTTAGGCGGGGGGCCGAGCACAGATACGCAGTATTTT.

The chain combines TRBV4-1 with TRBJ1-1, with D perhaps matching TRBD1 (5 bases). This CDR3 region has 14 residues. Per the germline V gene, CDR1 is MGHRA and CDR2 is YSYEKL. V lost 2 bases and J 3 bases, leaving 10 bases between the germline ends. This chain's CDR3 is CASSQPSGYTEAFF. The DNA of the CDR3 is TGCGCCAGCAGCCAACCTTCAGGGTACACTGAAGCTTTCTTT.

The J gene is TRBJ2-2, the V gene TRBV5-6; no reliable D call. The V gene lost 4 bases and the J gene lost 4 bases, with 11 bases spanning the gap. Germline CDR1 SGHDT, CDR2 YYEEEE. The CDR3 spans 14 residues. As DNA, the CDR3 is TGTGCCAGCAGCGCCCGTCAGGCCACCGGGGAGCTGTTTTTT. Residues: CASSARQATGELFF. Full variable domain (rest looked up from reference TRBV5-6 and TRBJ2-2): DAGVTQSPTHLIKTRGQQVTLRCSPKSGHDTVSWYQQALGQGPQFIFQYYEEEERQRGNFPDRFSGHQFPNYSSELNVNALLLGDSALYLCASSARQATGELFFGEGSRLTVL.

The chain joins TRBV2 to TRBJ1-4, with 9 bases matching TRBD1. V was clipped by 3 bases and J by 8 bases; unmatched bases: 4. Per germline, CDR1 SNHLY and CDR2 FYNNEI. This CDR3 has 14 amino acids. CDR3 bases: TGTGCCAGCAGTGACGGGGACAGGGCCGAAAAACTGTTTTTT. It codes for CASSDGDRAEKLFF.

This clone has only one observation. The gene calls are TRBV6-5 and TRBJ2-1, with 8 bases fitting TRBD1. The CDR3 extends over 13 amino acids. CDR1 is MNHEY, CDR2 SVGAGI, per germline. With 2 bases clipped from V and 10 bases from J, the junction kept 4 bases outside the gene matches. The CDR3 nucleotides read TGTGCCAGCAGTTACGGGGGACAGGAAGAGCAGTTCTTC. The encoded protein is CASSYGGQEEQFF.

The table lists this clone with a few counts. The chain carries TRBV11-2 and TRBJ1-2, with D possibly being TRBD1 (6 bases). The CDR3 totals 12 residues. The germline CDR1 and CDR2 sequences are SGHAT and FQNNGV. The V and J ends lost 5 bases and 8 bases respectively, with 12 bases between them. This CDR3 reads CASSPQGLGYTF. The CDR3 DNA reads as TGTGCCAGCAGCCCACAGGGTCTGGGCTACACCTTC.

The CDR3, as DNA: TGTGCCAGCAGCTTAGCAGGGTGGGCTAGCACAGATACGCAGTATTTT. Translation: CASSLAGWASTDTQYF. This rearrangement joins TRBV5-8 to TRBJ2-3, with TRBD1 as a possible D gene (5 bases). CDR1 is SGHTS and CDR2 is YDEGEE in the germline V gene. CDR3 length: 16 residues. V shed 2 bases and J shed 0 bases, with 13 bases lying between them.